This TCR beta chain is from a study of lymphopenia after photon versus proton radiotherapy (dated by TCRdb to 2018 to 2020). About the study as a whole: In patients with gastrointestinal tumors who developed high-grade lymphopenia, the study compared the immunological effects of photon radiation therapy with those of proton radiation therapy. The roughly 18 patients in the cohort had gastrointestinal tumors, were treated with either photon or proton therapy, and subsequently developed lymphopenia. The study aimed to characterize how the two radiation modalities differ in their impact on the immune system. The paper's findings and limits, for the study overall: The survival association was assessed only in patients who died, and better survival with proton therapy was presented by the authors as a possibility rather than a demonstrated result. During treatment, patients who received photon therapy lost naive T cells and TCR diversity and gained effector/memory populations, whereas patients who received proton therapy remained relatively stable. Among patients across the cohort who died, overall survival time showed an inverse correlation with a larger post-nadir drop in TCR diversity. Once the lymphocyte count had reached its nadir, the repertoires of photon-treated patients showed oligoclonal expansion, particularly of CD8+ Temra cells, and this expansion drove the decline in diversity.

Comment on this clone: Which antigen it targets is not known. Qualities for individual bases were not recorded, and no much larger clone is one base off.

Receptor libraries were prepared by the immunoSEQ multiplex PCR assay. T cell repertoires were profiled by deep sequencing of rearranged TCR beta loci, alongside multiparametric flow cytometry. TCRdb re-hosts the immuneACCESS table, in-frame sequences only. Its copies lack some clones; in the studies checked, an unresolved V gene accounts for under half of them, and the cause for the rest is not known. The sample has 150,000 or so clones on record, approximately 91% of them singletons. Around 4.5% of the sample goes to the ten largest clones. This TCR came from a man aged 45 to 65 with gastric cancer. Sequencing was performed on peripheral blood, taken from a patient treated with photon-based radiotherapy.

The nucleotides read TGCGCCAGCAGTGAGTTTCCTAGCAGCAAATACAATGAGCAGTTCTTC. Its protein product is CASSEFPSSKYNEQFF. The chain is encoded by TRBV10-2 joined to TRBJ2-1; tentative D gene TRBD2, with 5 bases matching. At the junction V is shortened by 1 base and J by 4 bases, with 14 bases in between. Per the germline V gene, WSHSY is the CDR1 and SAAADI is the CDR2. From cysteine to phenylalanine, the CDR3 is 16 amino acids long. Solely the CDR3 DNA is kept, with 48 bases framed from the first base.